This T cell receptor (beta chain) was identified during a study of cytomegalovirus exposure and HLA in healthy donors (dated by TCRdb to the late 2010s). General notes on the study: A later analysis indicated that the 90 to 150 validation repertoires were generated on the platform also employed for the roughly 650 repertoires of the first cohort. The study aimed to test whether signatures of past pathogen exposure could be identified by cataloging public T cell receptors. Besides the first cohort of hundreds of subjects, a separate validation cohort made up of roughly 120 different subjects was used. High-throughput TCR immunosequencing, statistical association of individual TCRs with disease status, and machine learning were combined to predict cytomegalovirus infection status.

Of note for this clone: It has no known antigen specificity. No base-level quality is on record; no much larger clone is a single base apart.

V loses 1 base, J loses 0 bases, and the germline ends lie 7 bases apart. The germline V gene supplies CDR1 SGHVS and CDR2 FQNEAQ. Taken from cysteine to phenylalanine, the CDR3 has 16 residues. Left in the record is the CDR3 DNA by itself, 48 bases read in frame from the first base. Libraries came from the immunoSEQ multiplex PCR assay. Under the source paper's analysis protocol: To diagnose cytomegalovirus status from the catalog of TCR beta chain sequences, a statistical classification framework was built. TCRdb's version of the immuneACCESS table is confined to in-frame rearrangements and falls short of the full clone set. An unresolved V gene accounts for under half of the shortfall where checked; the remainder is of unknown origin. Clone size and V and J calls were adopted from that table, with D and trimming inferred from the DNA. Counted in this sample were 160,000 or so clones; 88% of them appeared once. Of the sample, around 3% falls within the top ten clones.

Separate from the approximately 670-subject first cohort, the validation cohort of 120 subjects was the group to which the donors belonged. Results and caveats for the whole study, not just this receptor: A few of the identified cytomegalovirus-associated TCR beta chains were confirmed in vitro to be specific for cytomegalovirus antigens. The classifier was reported to diagnose cytomegalovirus status with high specificity and sensitivity in both the original cohort and the validation cohort. While some public TCRs were present in many individuals, most TCR sequences turned up only very rarely across donors. The validation cohort had no HLA typing available for a later analysis, so co-occurrence within that cohort was assessed over all 130 or so repertoires. It was suggested by the authors that the approach could potentially be generalized to other disease states and immunological phenotypes. Of the cluster scores, about 94% were above 0 in a later analysis, which found that TCRs clustered in the first cohort also tended to co-occur in the 120 or so validation repertoires. A total of fewer than 200 TCR beta chains were listed by the study as associated with cytomegalovirus.

The specimen sequenced was PBMCs. This TCR was recovered from a man between 18 and 35 years old in good health and CMV-seronegative. The chain is made from TRBV7-8 and TRBJ1-6; TRBD1 might be the D gene, on 5 matching bases. The CDR3 sequence is CASSLVGDSYNSPLHF. The DNA sequence follows: TGTGCCAGCAGCTTAGTAGGGGACTCCTATAATTCACCCCTCCACTTT.